This T cell receptor (beta chain) was recovered during a study of monozygotic twins with inflammatory bowel disease. General study findings and limits: With inverse Simpson as the measure, TCRbeta diversity was lower in IBD patients than in healthy co-twins.

One blood sample of 2 to 2.5 ml was taken from each donor. Details on this clonotype: Its antigen is undetermined.

The authors ran two nested PCRs of about 16 and 10 cycles on TCRalpha and TCRbeta cDNA. TCRdb derives one entry per CDR3 protein from the 5' RACE reads, leaving out DNA. The sample includes about 380,000 distinct CDR3 sequences. This TCR was sampled from a human donor with ulcerative colitis or Crohn's disease, or a healthy co-twin of an affected twin (not recorded which). The sample comprised blood.

The CDR3 loop reads CSARDTGVNNEQFF. V usage is TRBV20-1 and J usage is TRBJ2-1; TCRdb lists TRBD1, though no DNA is available to test this call. The germline V gene has CDR1 DFQATT and CDR2 SNEGSKA (reference sequence). This CDR3 is 14 amino acids long.